This TCR beta chain comes out of a study of blood T cell repertoires in COVID-19. Study background: Some COVID-19 samples were acute and others convalescent; all came from the United States, Italy and Spain. Sources were T cells, B-cell-depleted T cells, or PBMCs; the material itself was cDNA or gDNA.

Authors' data handling: Cell counts per sample came from amplifying reference gene primers. The method was immunoSEQ multiplex PCR; TCRdb's version includes in-frame clones alone and lacks a portion of them. V, J and clone size are taken as reported in that table, and D and trimming were inferred from the DNA itself. The sample lists around 86,000 clones; roughly 86% were seen once. V gave up 5 bases and J gave up 1 base, with 20 bases separating them. Germline assignment: CDR1 LNHNV and CDR2 YYDKDF (reference sequence). CDR3 size: 18 residues. Sample: peripheral blood. This chain joins TRBV15 and TRBJ2-2; a weak D match, TRBD2 (6 bases). This TCR derives from a human donor with acute or convalescent COVID-19. The donor label of this sample is uncertain. The CDR3: CATSSSHGLAKNTGELFF. CDR3 DNA: TGTGCCACCAGCTCCAGTCATGGGCTAGCGAAGAACACCGGGGAGCTGTTTTTT.